Given below is one TCR beta chain in context. Clinical history reported by participants formed the basis on which cohorts were assigned. Two negative PCRs, clearance, or symptom resolution characterized the recovered Cohort 3 donors. The CDR3 sequence is 16 residues long. Germline V gives CDR1 SGHRS, CDR2 YFSETQ. The V gene end was trimmed by 4 bases and the J gene end by 6 bases; junction bases not matched to a gene: 11. The repertoire was sequenced with immunoSEQ multiplex PCR; TCRdb's copy has only in-frame clones and lacks some. The sample has nearly 400,000 clones, 89% seen once; the top ten hold about 1.7%. The record originates from a study of blood T cell repertoires in COVID-19. About the research overall: Specimens from acute and convalescent COVID-19 originated in the United States, Italy and Spain. Sample material is recorded as cDNA or gDNA derived from T cells, B-cell-depleted T cells, or PBMCs.

Sample: PBMCs or T cells enriched from blood (not recorded which). The receptor was derived from a woman between 25 and 40 years old who had recovered from COVID-19. This rearrangement joins TRBV5-1 to TRBJ1-3; 9 positions match TRBD1. The CDR3 DNA reads as TGCGCCAGCAGCCGAGCCGGGACAGGGTGGACAAACACCATATATTTT. Protein product: CASSRAGTGWTNTIYF.